The 22 T cell receptor beta chains below come from one sample, sequenced in a study of Ad26.COV2.S vaccination and SARS-CoV-2 variants. Sequencing was performed with immunoSEQ multiplex PCR; in TCRdb, only in-frame clones are kept and a portion is missing. This table holds 350,000 to 400,000 clones, 89% found once. The treatment: around 19 received Ad26.COV2.S at low or high dose, single or two shots; 5 received placebo; per-sample allocation not given. Sampling happened 63 days after the first vaccine or placebo injection. The specimen comprised peripheral blood, sampled in a trial of Ad26.COV2.S vaccine versus placebo. The receptors come from a person between 18 and 65 years old who received the Ad26.COV2.S COVID-19 vaccine or a placebo.

The chain recombines TRBV6-5 with TRBJ2-3, with TRBD2 matching over 11 bases. The CDR3 extends over 15 amino acids. CDR1 and CDR2 (germline): MNHEY, SVGAGI. The J segment lost 6 bases and the V segment lost 6 bases, leaving 8 bases of the junction unmatched. The CDR3 nucleotides read TGTGCCAGCAGCCCCACTAGCGGGAGAGGGGATACGCAGTATTTT. Its translation is CASSPTSGRGDTQYF.

The chain joins TRBV15 to TRBJ2-3, with D uncertain. This CDR3 region has 14 residues. The V end lost 8 bases, the J end lost 2 bases, and 14 bases lay between the germline ends. Germline V lookup: CDR1 LNHNV, CDR2 YYDKDF (reference sequence). CDR3 sequence (DNA): TGTGCCACCCAGACCGATACTTTCACAGATACGCAGTATTTT. Encoded protein: CATQTDTFTDTQYF.

This clone was counted a single time. The chain combines TRBV7-9 with TRBJ1-1; tentatively, D is TRBD1 (5 bases). The CDR3 is 13 residues long. CDR1 SEHNR and CDR2 FQNEAQ come from the germline V gene (reference sequence). The ends were cut back, 1 base at V and 10 bases at J, with 13 bases in the middle. The CDR3 coding sequence is TGTGCCAGCAGCTTAGGGCAGGGAGGTTCAGCTTTCTTT. This encodes CASSLGQGGSAFF.

This sequence joins TRBV6-2 or TRBV6-3 and TRBJ2-1, with 8 positions matching TRBD2. CDR3 size: 15 residues. Trimming removed 5 bases from V and 6 bases from J; junction bases left unmatched: 9. Germline-derived CDR1 and CDR2 are MNHEY and SVGEGT. The CDR3 spells CASSPAGDPVNEQFF. The DNA for the CDR3 is TGTGCCAGCAGTCCAGCGGGAGACCCGGTCAATGAGCAGTTCTTC.

The chain has TRBV5-1 and TRBJ2-5; no clear D. The CDR3 covers 13 residues. Deletions cut 3 bases from V and 2 bases from J, with 8 bases between. Germline CDR1 reads SGHRS; CDR2 reads YFSETQ. CDR3 loop: CASSSTEQETQYF. The CDR3 bases are TGCGCCAGCAGCTCAACCGAGCAAGAGACCCAGTACTTC. The full variable domain, with the rest looked up from reference TRBV5-1 and TRBJ2-5, is KAGVTQTPRYLIKTRGQQVTLSCSPISGHRSVSWYQQTPGQGLQFLFEYFSETQRNKGNFPGRFSGRQFSNSRSEMNVSTLELGDSALYLCASSSTEQETQYFGPGTRLLVL.

The chain links TRBV7-3 to TRBJ2-1, with 10 bases that match TRBD2. Germline loops: CDR1 SGHTA, CDR2 FQGTGA. V was clipped by 2 bases and J by 6 bases; unmatched bases: 7. The CDR3 has 16 amino acids. DNA of the CDR3: TGTGCCAGCAGCTTAGGGACTAGCGTCCCCCTCAATGAGCAGTTCTTC. Protein product: CASSLGTSVPLNEQFF.

This clone has a single count. CDR3 loop: CATRGTGQTGELFF. In DNA form, the CDR3 reads TGTGCCACCAGGGGGACAGGTCAAACCGGGGAGCTGTTTTTT. The V gene is TRBV24-1, the J gene TRBJ2-2, with 8 bases matching TRBD1. Germline assignment: CDR1 KGHDR and CDR2 SFDVKD. J gave up 5 bases and V 7 bases, and 5 bases lay outside the gene matches. This CDR3 spans 14 amino acids.

The chain has TRBV27 and TRBJ2-7, with TRBD1 matching over 7 bases. V trimming: 0 bases; J trimming: 4 bases; junction bases outside the gene matches: 3. The CDR3 covers 14 residues. CDR1 is MNHEY, CDR2 SMNVEV, per germline (reference sequence). CDR3 nucleotides: TGTGCCAGCAGTTTATCGACAGGGCGGTACGAGCAGTACTTC. It yields the protein CASSLSTGRYEQYF.

The gene calls are TRBV5-1 and TRBJ2-6; D ambiguous. Trimming stripped 4 bases from V and 0 bases from J, with 8 bases between. Germline CDR1 is SGHRS and CDR2 is YFSETQ. This CDR3 is 15 amino acids long. The CDR3 DNA sequence: TGCGCCAGCAGCATGCAGGCCTCTGGGGCCAACGTCCTGACTTTC. Its protein product is CASSMQASGANVLTF.

The CDR3 loop reads CASSHPGLARSSSYNEQFF. CDR3 nucleotide sequence: TGTGCCAGCAGCCACCCGGGACTAGCCCGATCTAGCTCCTACAATGAGCAGTTCTTC. The rearrangement joins TRBV3-1 (or the pseudogene TRBV3-2) to TRBJ2-1; TRBD2 matches at 9 bases. This CDR3 spans 19 amino acids. V was clipped by 3 bases and J by 0 bases; unmatched bases: 12. CDR1 and CDR2 from the germline V gene are LGHDT and YNNKEL (reference sequence).

Turning to this clone: Other nucleotide sequences in the sample specify the same CDR3. V and J are TRBV20-1 and TRBJ1-2; D is uncertain. The CDR3 spans 11 residues. Trimming took off 4 bases at V and 4 bases at J, with 7 bases between the two ends. Per the germline V gene, CDR1 is DFQATT and CDR2 is SNEGSKA (reference sequence). Written as DNA, the CDR3 is TGCAGTGCTACGGGGATCTATGGCTACACCTTC. It is translated as CSATGIYGYTF.

The chain recombines TRBV12-3 or TRBV12-4 with TRBJ2-5, with unresolved D. The CDR3 length is 12 residues. Deletions cut 5 bases from V and 8 bases from J, with 12 bases between. The CDR3 DNA is TGTGCCAGCAGTCTACCCGACCTCACCCAGTACTTC. Amino acid sequence: CASSLPDLTQYF.

In regard to this clone: One end of the junction does not line up with germline, which may come from a read error. Different DNA sequences within this sample yield the same CDR3. The genes are TRBV28 and TRBJ2-5; 10 positions match TRBD1. This CDR3 spans 15 amino acids. The V gene's germline CDR1 is MDHEN and CDR2 SYDVKM. The CDR3 region has the DNA TGTGCCAGCAGTTTGGGGACAGGGGACCAAAAGACCCAGTACTTC. It translates to CASSLGTGDQKTQYF.

The J gene is TRBJ2-2, the V gene TRBV4-3; possible D gene TRBD2, 7 bases. The CDR3 has 16 amino acids. Germline CDR1 LGHNA, CDR2 YSLEER. Trimming took off 0 bases at V and 4 bases at J, with 12 bases between the two ends. The CDR3 reads CASSQDWGGTTGELFF. CDR3 nucleotide sequence: TGCGCCAGCAGCCAAGATTGGGGGGGCACCACCGGGGAGCTGTTTTTT.

This clone showed up just once. The chain couples TRBV2 to TRBJ2-3; TRBD1 is a possible D gene (6 bases). Germline CDR1 is SNHLY and CDR2 is FYNNEI. Trimming cost V 8 bases and J 2 bases, with 17 bases left between them. This CDR3 is built from 15 residues. This chain's CDR3 is CASGSGVMHTDTQYF. CDR3 DNA: TGTGCCAGCGGCTCAGGGGTAATGCACACAGATACGCAGTATTTT.

The chain has TRBV25-1 and TRBJ2-5; TRBD2 might be the D (5 bases). The CDR3 loop spans 14 amino acids. Per germline, CDR1 MGHDK and CDR2 SYGVNS. The V end was cut by 2 bases, the J end by 1 base, with 8 bases between. The DNA of the CDR3 is TGTGCCAGCAGTGAAGGGAGCGGCCAAGAGACCCAGTACTTC. Its translation is CASSEGSGQETQYF.

This clone was seen a few times. The chain has TRBV21-1 and TRBJ2-7; the table gives TRBD2 as D, unverified against the DNA. TRBV21-1 is designated a pseudogene. This CDR3 region has 18 residues. CDR3 amino acids: CASSKALSVREGSYEQYF. As DNA, the CDR3 is TGTGCCAGCAGCAAAGCGCTGTCGGTTAGGGAGGGCTCCTACGAGCAGTACTTC.

The CDR3 DNA reads as TGTGCCAGCAGCCAAACCTTTGGGGCCTACGAGCAGTACTTC. This sequence encodes CASSQTFGAYEQYF. V is TRBV3-1 (or the pseudogene TRBV3-2) and J is TRBJ2-7; D gene unclear. Germline V gene sequence: CDR1 LGHDT, CDR2 YNNKEL (reference sequence). The CDR3 consists of 14 residues. V was pared by 2 bases and J by 2 bases, with 10 bases between.

The chain couples TRBV2 to TRBJ2-1; 8 nucleotides agree with TRBD2. V shed 1 base, J shed 1 base, and the junction held 6 bases outside the gene matches. The germline V gene encodes CDR1 SNHLY and CDR2 FYNNEI. The CDR3 extends over 17 amino acids. The CDR3 here is CASSEGGSGESYNEQFF. CDR3 nucleotides: TGTGCCAGCAGTGAAGGGGGTAGCGGGGAGTCCTACAATGAGCAGTTCTTC.

The rearrangement joins TRBV6-2 or TRBV6-3 to TRBJ2-7, with a weak D call TRBD1 (6 bases). The V end was cut by 5 bases, the J end by 9 bases, with 14 bases between. The CDR3 is 12 residues long. Germline V gene sequence: CDR1 MNHEY, CDR2 SVGEGT. CDR3 residues: CASSPQGIGQYF. The DNA for the CDR3 is TGTGCCAGCAGTCCCCAGGGGATAGGGCAGTACTTC.

This clone has a single count. J is TRBJ2-1 and V is TRBV5-5; no definite D call. The CDR3 consists of 16 residues. V lost 2 bases to trimming and J lost 1 base, with 13 bases between them. CDR1 is SGHKS and CDR2 is YYEKEE in the germline V gene (reference sequence). CDR3 bases: TGTGCCAGCAGCTTCTTTGCGGAGAGTTCCTACAATGAGCAGTTCTTC. It translates to CASSFFAESSYNEQFF. Full variable domain (outside the CDR3, taken from reference TRBV5-5 and TRBJ2-1): DAGVTQSPTHLIKTRGQQVTLRCSPISGHKSVSWYQQVLGQGPQFIFQYYEKEERGRGNFPDRFSARQFPNYSSELNVNALLLGDSALYLCASSFFAESSYNEQFFGPGTRLTVL.

This clone showed up many times. This chain uses TRBV11-3 with TRBJ1-1; 12 nucleotides match TRBD1. The CDR3 consists of 20 residues. J gave up 6 bases and V 4 bases, and 21 bases lay outside the gene matches. Germline values: CDR1 SGHNT, CDR2 YENEEA. CDR3: CASSSQSAPGQGAERAEAFF. Here the CDR3 DNA reads TGTGCCAGCAGCTCCCAATCCGCGCCGGGACAGGGGGCCGAGAGGGCTGAAGCTTTCTTT. The whole variable domain, filled in from reference TRBV11-3 and TRBJ1-1, reads EAGVVQSPRYKIIEKKQPVAFWCNPISGHNTLYWYLQNLGQGPELLIRYENEEAVDDSQLPKDRFSAERLKGVDSTLKIQPAELGDSAVYLCASSSQSAPGQGAERAEAFFGQGTRLTVV.